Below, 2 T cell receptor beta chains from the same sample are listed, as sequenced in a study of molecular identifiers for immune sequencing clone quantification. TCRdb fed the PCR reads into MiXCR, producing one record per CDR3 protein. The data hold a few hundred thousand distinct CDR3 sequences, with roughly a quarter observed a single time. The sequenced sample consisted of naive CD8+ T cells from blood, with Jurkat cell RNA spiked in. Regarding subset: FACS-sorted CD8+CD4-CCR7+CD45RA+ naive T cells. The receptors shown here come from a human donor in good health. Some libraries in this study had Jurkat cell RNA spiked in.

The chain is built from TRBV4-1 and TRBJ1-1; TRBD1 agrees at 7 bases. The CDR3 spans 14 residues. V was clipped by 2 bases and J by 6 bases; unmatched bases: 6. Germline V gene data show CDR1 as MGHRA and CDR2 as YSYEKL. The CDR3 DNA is TGCGCCAGCAGCCAAATTACAGGGGCCTCTGAAGCTTTCTTT. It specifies CASSQITGASEAFF.

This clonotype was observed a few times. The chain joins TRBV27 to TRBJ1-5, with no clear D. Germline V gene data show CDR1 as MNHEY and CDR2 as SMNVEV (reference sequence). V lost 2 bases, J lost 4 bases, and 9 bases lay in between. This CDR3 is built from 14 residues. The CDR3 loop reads CASSLRGLNQPQHF. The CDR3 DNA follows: TGTGCCAGCAGTTTAAGAGGTTTAAATCAGCCCCAGCATTTT.